The 15 T cell receptor beta chains below were found in one sample sequenced in a study of T cell repertoires in cytomegalovirus infection. TCRdb passed the reads through MiXCR, listing each CDR3 protein once. The sample records some 560,000 distinct CDR3 sequences, roughly 42% being singletons. No antigen is known for these receptors. Sequenced material: cultured PBMCs, taken from culture after CMV antigen stimulation. These receptors originate from a human donor in good health (CMV status not recorded). Some clones in this sample may be carry-over from other donors' samples.

The rearrangement links TRBV27 to TRBJ1-1; D is ambiguous. The CDR3 has 11 residues. V was pared by 7 bases and J by 11 bases, with 14 bases between. CDR1 is MNHEY, CDR2 SMNVEV, per germline (reference sequence). This chain's CDR3 is CASTFGGAAFF. The CDR3, as DNA: TGTGCCAGCACGTTCGGCGGAGCGGCTTTCTTT.

In its sample, this clonotype was seen a few times. The chain recombines TRBV4-1 with TRBJ1-2, with D uncertain. V was cut by 4 bases and J by 5 bases, with 29 bases left in between. The length of the CDR3 is 19 residues. Germline loops: CDR1 MGHRA, CDR2 YSYEKL. CDR3: CASSPREMTSGRLLYGYTF. CDR3 nucleotides: TGCGCCAGCAGCCCCCGTGAAATGACGTCCGGCCGCCTACTATATGGCTACACCTTC.

The V gene is TRBV5-4, the J gene TRBJ2-1; D possibly uses TRBD1 or TRBD2 (5 bases each). The CDR3 contains 12 residues. The V gene's germline CDR1 is SGHNT and CDR2 YYREEE (reference sequence). Trimming shortened V by 3 bases and J by 7 bases, and 8 bases separated the two germline ends. The CDR3 loop reads CASSWDQNEQFF. In nucleotides, the CDR3 is TGTGCCAGCAGCTGGGACCAAAATGAGCAGTTCTTC. The variable domain in full, completed from reference TRBV5-4 and TRBJ2-1, reads ETGVTQSPTHLIKTRGQQVTLRCSSQSGHNTVSWYQQALGQGPQFIFQYYREEENGRGNFPPRFSGLQFPNYSSELNVNALELDDSALYLCASSWDQNEQFFGPGTRLTVL.

This clonotype was seen a handful of times. V is TRBV28 and J is TRBJ2-1, with TRBD2 identical over 8 bases. Germline V gives CDR1 MDHEN, CDR2 SYDVKM. The CDR3 is made up of 14 amino acids. After removal of 2 bases from V and 9 bases from J, the junction contained 6 bases not matched to a gene. The chain's CDR3 is CASSLRGGLGEQFF. In DNA form, the CDR3 reads TGTGCCAGCAGTTTACGGGGGGGCTTAGGTGAGCAGTTCTTC. Full variable domain (remainder filled in from reference TRBV28 and TRBJ2-1): DVKVTQSSRYLVKRTGEKVFLECVQDMDHENMFWYRQDPGLGLRLIYFSYDVKMKEKGDIPEGYSVSREKKERFSLILESASTNQTSMYLCASSLRGGLGEQFFGPGTRLTVL.

The genes are TRBV6-1 and TRBJ2-7; 8 nucleotides align to TRBD2. The germline V gene encodes CDR1 MNHNS and CDR2 SASEGT. V was clipped by 11 bases and J by 6 bases; unmatched bases: 15. The CDR3 runs to 14 residues. The CDR3 coding sequence is TGTGCCTGCCGCGTCGGGACTAGTTTCGGCGAGCAGTACTTC. It yields the protein CACRVGTSFGEQYF.

The genes are TRBV12-3 or TRBV12-4 and TRBJ2-1; 12 nucleotides align to TRBD2. The CDR3 has 17 amino acids. V lost 4 bases and J lost 0; bases outside the gene matches: 4. The CDR3: CASSSSGRVDSYNEQFF. Here the CDR3 DNA reads TGTGCCAGCAGTTCTAGCGGGAGGGTCGACTCCTACAATGAGCAGTTCTTC.

This clonotype occurred many times. This chain joins TRBV7-2 and TRBJ2-1; TRBD2 is a possible D gene (6 bases). The CDR3 sequence is 18 residues long. Trimming took off 1 base at V and 0 bases at J, with 16 bases between the two ends. Germline V gene lookup returns CDR1 SGHTA and CDR2 FQGNSA. The CDR3 here is CASSLVVGTPSSYNEQFF. The CDR3 nucleotides are TGTGCCAGCAGCTTAGTGGTCGGGACTCCTAGCTCCTACAATGAGCAGTTCTTC.

The chain joins TRBV6-6 to TRBJ2-7; TRBD1 or TRBD2 may be the D gene (5 bases each). This CDR3 has 14 amino acids. Trimming left V 5 bases short and J 3 bases short, with 14 bases between. Per germline, CDR1 MNHNY and CDR2 SVGAGI (reference sequence). CDR3 sequence (DNA): TGTGCCAGCAGTGAGTCGCGAGGGGACTACGAGCAGTACTTC. This sequence encodes CASSESRGDYEQYF.

This clonotype was counted between two and nine times. This sequence joins TRBV7-2 and TRBJ2-7; D perhaps matches TRBD1 (6 bases). Between the trimmed V and J ends, which lost 4 bases and 2 bases, there was a span of 15 bases. This CDR3 has 15 residues. The germline V gene encodes CDR1 SGHTA and CDR2 FQGNSA. CDR3 in amino acids: CASSSNDRLTYEQYF. CDR3 sequence (DNA): TGTGCCAGCAGCTCGAACGACAGGCTGACCTACGAGCAGTACTTC. The full variable domain, completed using reference TRBV7-2 and TRBJ2-7, is GAGVSQSPSNKVTEKGKDVELRCDPISGHTALYWYRQSLGQGLEFLIYFQGNSAPDKSGLPSDRFSAERTGGSVSTLTIQRTQQEDSAVYLCASSSNDRLTYEQYFGPGTRLTVT.

The rearrangement joins TRBV7-9 to TRBJ2-5; no firm D call. This CDR3 is 12 amino acids long. Germline V gene sequence: CDR1 SEHNR, CDR2 FQNEAQ (reference sequence). V was cut by 6 bases and J by 3 bases, with 8 bases left in between. This chain's CDR3 is CASRTLKETQYF. CDR3 nucleotide sequence: TGTGCCAGCAGAACCCTGAAAGAGACCCAGTACTTC.

This chain connects TRBV2 to TRBJ2-3; D remains ambiguous. The V and J ends lost 1 base and 5 bases respectively, with 10 bases between them. The CDR3 is 14 amino acids. The germline V gene encodes CDR1 SNHLY and CDR2 FYNNEI. CDR3 DNA: TGTGCCAGCAGTGAAGAGGCCTCGGGAGATACGCAGTATTTT. Its protein is CASSEEASGDTQYF.

As regards this clonotype: Given a much more abundant clone one base away, this may be a read error. The gene calls are TRBV7-2 and TRBJ2-3; D gene ambiguous. Germline V gene lookup returns CDR1 SGHTA and CDR2 FQGNSA. This CDR3 spans 14 amino acids. Trimming shortened V by 2 bases and J by 2 bases, and 8 bases separated the two germline ends. CDR3 loop: CASSLSKTTDTQYF. DNA for the CDR3: TGTGCCAGCAGCTTAAGTAAGACCACAGATACGCAGTATTTT.

V and J are TRBV18 and TRBJ1-2; a weak D match, TRBD1 (5 bases). The CDR3 is made up of 16 amino acids. Trimming shortened V by 3 bases and J by 3 bases, and 17 bases separated the two germline ends. Per germline, CDR1 KGHSH and CDR2 LQKENI. The CDR3 loop is CASSPLDVGRDYGYTF. DNA for the CDR3: TGTGCCAGCTCACCTCTGGATGTGGGGCGTGACTATGGCTACACCTTC.

This clonotype was detected only a few times. J is TRBJ2-4 and V is TRBV7-2; tentative D call: TRBD2 (5 bases). There are 15 residues in the CDR3. Trimming shortened V by 6 bases and J by 6 bases, and 18 bases separated the two germline ends. Germline CDR1 and CDR2: SGHTA and FQGNSA. CDR3 region: CASSLASGSPNIQYF. The CDR3 region has the DNA TGTGCCAGCAGTCTAGCCTCAGGTTCTCCAAACATTCAGTACTTC.

This chain uses TRBV10-3 with TRBJ2-2, with a tentative D call TRBD1 (7 bases). The CDR3 is 15 amino acids. Germline CDR1 is ENHRY and CDR2 is SYGVKD. V was clipped by 3 bases and J by 6 bases, with 14 bases between them. The CDR3, as DNA: TGTGCCATCAGTGACAGGGGGGACTTGTCCGGGGAGCTGTTTTTT. Its translation: CAISDRGDLSGELFF.